A selection of T cell receptor beta chains follows, all from one sample in a study of blood T cell repertoires in COVID-19. Method: immunoSEQ multiplex PCR; TCRdb's copy keeps in-frame clones and lacks some. This table holds approximately 300,000 clones, about 90% found once. The material sequenced was PBMCs or T cells enriched from blood (not recorded which). These TCRs come from a woman aged 25-40 years who had recovered from COVID-19. Each CDR3 is given with its conserved first and last residue. A D gene is named only where the DNA matches it firmly. Rows give clone size only sometimes, using once, few, many, or a class for an expanded clone.

V gene	D gene	clone size	J gene	CDR3 DNA	CDR3 protein
TRBV7-9	NA	NA	TRBJ2-1	TGTGCCAGCAGTTATGGTAGGGGCCCCGAGTTCTTC	CASSYGRGPEFF
TRBV6-2/TRBV6-3	TRBD2	NA	TRBJ2-3	TGTGCCAGCAGTCCCCCTAGGGTAGCGGGAGCGCGCACAGATACGCAGTATTTT	CASSPPRVAGARTDTQYF
TRBV2	NA	NA	TRBJ2-6	TGTGCCAGCACCCAGGGTCCTGGGGCCAACGTCCTGACTTTC	CASTQGPGANVLTF
TRBV28	NA	NA	TRBJ2-1	TGTGCCAGCTCCGGACTGGACTTCCAAAGATACAATGAGCAGTTCTTC	CASSGLDFQRYNEQFF
TRBV30	TRBD2	NA	TRBJ2-1	TGTGCCTGGAGTCGTGTAGAAGCGGGATATTACAATGAGCAGTTCTTC	CAWSRVEAGYYNEQFF
TRBV5-1	TRBD2	NA	TRBJ2-3	TGCGCCAGCAGCCTCCTAGCGGGATACACAGATACGCAGTATTTT	CASSLLAGYTDTQYF
TRBV6-5	TRBD1	NA	TRBJ1-6	TGTGCCAGCAGCCGACGGGGGACAGGGGATTCACCCCTCCACTTT	CASSRRGTGDSPLHF
TRBV15	NA	NA	TRBJ1-5	TGTGCCACCAGCAGAGCTGGGGCTCCCAATCAGCCCCAGCATTTT	CATSRAGAPNQPQHF
TRBV28	NA	NA	TRBJ1-2	TGTGCCAGCAGTCCCCGGGGGAGGGGTGACTATGGCTACACCTTC	CASSPRGRGDYGYTF
TRBV11-2	NA	NA	TRBJ2-3	TGTGCCAGCAGCTCTCCCCCGGGGGAGAGAACAGATACGCAGTATTTT	CASSSPPGERTDTQYF
TRBV27	NA	NA	TRBJ2-2	TGTGCCAGCAGTTACGGCGGGGAGCTGTTTTTT	CASSYGGELFF
TRBV4-1	NA	NA	TRBJ1-3	TGCGCCAGCAGCCAACCCGCGCGTTCTGGAAACACCATATATTTT	CASSQPARSGNTIYF
TRBV4-3	TRBD2	NA	TRBJ2-1	TGCGCCAGCAGCCCGGGACTAGTCGACAATGAGCAGTTCTTC	CASSPGLVDNEQFF
TRBV12-2	NA	NA	TRBJ2-7	TGTGCAAGTCGCTCCTCGGCCCGGGACTTCTACGAGCAGTACTTC	CASRSSARDFYEQYF
TRBV3-1/TRBV3-2	NA	NA	TRBJ2-1	TGTGCCAGCAGCCTCCTCGGGGAGCAGTTCTTC	CASSLLGEQFF
TRBV6-6	TRBD1	NA	TRBJ2-6	TGTGCCAGCAGTCCCTGGACAGGATCAAGCTCTGGGGCCAACGTCCTGACTTTC	CASSPWTGSSSGANVLTF
TRBV19	TRBD2	NA	TRBJ2-7	TGTGCCAGTAGTATAGCGGGGGGCTACGAGCAGTACTTC	CASSIAGGYEQYF
TRBV28	TRBD2	NA	TRBJ2-2	TGTGCCAGCAGTGGGACTAGCGGGAACACCGGGGAGCTGTTTTTT	CASSGTSGNTGELFF
TRBV6-5	TRBD1	NA	TRBJ2-3	TGTGCCTCCTGGGGACAGGGGTTAGGAGATACGCAGTATTTT	CASWGQGLGDTQYF
TRBV28	NA	NA	TRBJ2-3	TGTGCCAGCAGTGCCTCCCGGGAACATCAGTATTTT	CASSASREHQYF
TRBV7-8	NA	NA	TRBJ1-1	TGTGCCAGCAGCTTAGCGAGGTCAGATGTAGGTTCGAGGGCTTTCTTT	CASSLARSDVGSRAFF
TRBV9	TRBD2	NA	TRBJ2-1	TGTGCCAGCAGCCTAACGACTAGCGGTGTCCCTTACAATGAGCAGTTCTTC	CASSLTTSGVPYNEQFF
TRBV3-1/TRBV3-2	TRBD2	NA	TRBJ2-3	TGTGCCAGCAGCCAAGATTCTGGACTAGCCCGTCGGCAGTATTTT	CASSQDSGLARRQYF
TRBV7-8	NA	few	TRBJ2-7	TGTGCCAGCAGCATTATCGGACTTGTGGGCGAACAGTACTTC	CASSIIGLVGEQYF
TRBV28	NA	NA	TRBJ1-1	TGTGCCAGCAGTCCCTTACTGGGGGCCTCGAACACTGAAGCTTTCTTT	CASSPLLGASNTEAFF
TRBV24-1	TRBD1	few	TRBJ2-5	TGTGCCACTGCGAGGGGACAGGGACAAGAGACCCAGTACTTC	CATARGQGQETQYF
TRBV11-2	NA	NA	TRBJ2-3	TGTGCCAGCAGCTTAGTAGGGGGGGTCGCAGATACGCAGTATTTT	CASSLVGGVADTQYF
TRBV7-2	NA	few	TRBJ1-3	TGTGCCAGCAGCTTATTTCTGAGCTCTGGAAACACCATATATTTT	CASSLFLSSGNTIYF
TRBV2	NA	NA	TRBJ2-7	TGTGCCAGCAGGCAGGCGCTATACTACGAGCAGTACTTC	CASRQALYYEQYF
TRBV28	TRBD1	NA	TRBJ2-7	TGTGCCAGCAGTTCTGAGCCCCAGGGGGCGGCCTACGAGCAGTACTTC	CASSSEPQGAAYEQYF
TRBV11-2	TRBD2	NA	TRBJ2-1	TGTGCCAGCAGCCCCGTAGTTAGCGGGGGCGCGGAGCAGTTCTTC	CASSPVVSGGAEQFF
TRBV7-9	TRBD2	NA	TRBJ2-1	TGTGCCAGCAGCTTAGGCAGCGGGAGTTACAATGAGCAGTTCTTC	CASSLGSGSYNEQFF
TRBV24-1	TRBD2	NA	TRBJ2-2	TGTGCCGCGGGGGATTTCGTAAGCGGGGAGCTGTTTTTT	CAAGDFVSGELFF
TRBV13	NA	once	TRBJ2-3	TGTGCCAGCAGCTTAGGCCCACAGTACACAGATACGCAGTATTTT	CASSLGPQYTDTQYF
TRBV27	NA	NA	TRBJ2-7	TGTGCCAGCAGTTCTAGATTGCCCGCCCACGGCTACGAGCAGTACTTC	CASSSRLPAHGYEQYF
TRBV25-1	NA	NA	TRBJ1-1	TGTGCCAGCAGTGATAATGGGGCTGGCGCTGAAGCTTTCTTT	CASSDNGAGAEAFF
TRBV7-3	NA	NA	TRBJ1-1	TGTGCCAGCAGCACCCAGGGAAAGACTGAAGCTTTCTTT	CASSTQGKTEAFF
TRBV5-8	NA	NA	TRBJ1-5	TGTGCCAGCAGTGCAGGGAAGTTTCAGCCCCAGCATTTT	CASSAGKFQPQHF
TRBV4-1	TRBD2	NA	TRBJ2-7	TGCGCCAGCAGCCCGGCAAGGACTAGCGGGAGGGCATACGTGCAGTACTTC	CASSPARTSGRAYVQYF
TRBV18	NA	NA	TRBJ1-1	TGTGCCAGCTCACCATCTGGGGCGGACACTGAAGCTTTCTTT	CASSPSGADTEAFF
TRBV19	NA	NA	TRBJ2-3	TGTGCCAGTAGTATAATCCTCACGGCGGGGTCAGATACGCAGTATTTT	CASSIILTAGSDTQYF
TRBV12-3/TRBV12-4	NA	NA	TRBJ1-1	TGTGCCAGCAGGGCAGGAATGAACACTGAAGCTTTCTTT	CASRAGMNTEAFF
TRBV7-9	NA	NA	TRBJ2-7	TGTGCCAGCAGCTTTAGCGGCGAAACCTACGAGCAGTACTTC	CASSFSGETYEQYF
TRBV9	NA	NA	TRBJ1-6	TGTGCCAGCAGCGTAGGATCAGAAACCAATTCACCCCTCCACTTT	CASSVGSETNSPLHF
TRBV14	NA	NA	TRBJ1-6	TGTGCCAGCAGCCTAAGCGCCGGCTCACCCCTCCACTTT	CASSLSAGSPLHF
TRBV6-6	NA	NA	TRBJ1-3	TGTGCCAGCAGTTACGGGCTATTCTCTGGAAACACCATATATTTT	CASSYGLFSGNTIYF
TRBV2	NA	NA	TRBJ2-1	TGTGCCAGCACCGGGGACTCCGCCTACAATGAGCAGTTCTTC	CASTGDSAYNEQFF
TRBV29-1	NA	NA	TRBJ2-7	TGCAGCGCCAGGGCCTCCTACGAGCAGTACTTC	CSARASYEQYF